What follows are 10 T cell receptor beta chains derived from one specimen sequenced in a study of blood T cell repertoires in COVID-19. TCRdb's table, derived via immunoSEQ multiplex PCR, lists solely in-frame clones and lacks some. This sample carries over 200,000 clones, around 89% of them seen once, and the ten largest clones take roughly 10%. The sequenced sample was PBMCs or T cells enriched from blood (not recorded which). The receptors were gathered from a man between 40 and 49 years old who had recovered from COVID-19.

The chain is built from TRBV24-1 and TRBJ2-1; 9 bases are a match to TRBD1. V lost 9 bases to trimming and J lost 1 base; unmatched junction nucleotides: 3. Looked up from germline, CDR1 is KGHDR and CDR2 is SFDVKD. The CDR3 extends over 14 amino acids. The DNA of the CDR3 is TGTGCCACCCAGACAGGGGGATCCTACAATGAGCAGTTCTTC. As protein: CATQTGGSYNEQFF.

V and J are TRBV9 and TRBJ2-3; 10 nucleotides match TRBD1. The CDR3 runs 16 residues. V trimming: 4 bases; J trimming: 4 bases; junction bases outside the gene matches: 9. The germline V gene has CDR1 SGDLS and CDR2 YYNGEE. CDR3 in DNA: TGTGCCAGCAGCCCCCAGGGACAGGGGCTATCAGATACGCAGTATTTT. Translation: CASSPQGQGLSDTQYF.

In nucleotides, the CDR3 is TGTGCCAGCAGCGAATTAGCGGGAGTCTCAGATACGCAGTATTTT. Translating it yields CASSELAGVSDTQYF. This chain uses TRBV9 with TRBJ2-3; 9 bases agree with TRBD2. This CDR3 has 15 amino acids. Losses at the gene ends were 3 bases for V and 4 bases for J; bases not matched to a gene: 6. Germline values: CDR1 SGDLS, CDR2 YYNGEE.

The CDR3 region has the DNA TGTGCCACCAGCAGAGACGACACTCCCGGAACTAATGAAAAACTGTTTTTT. This codes for CATSRDDTPGTNEKLFF. The chain employs TRBV15 and TRBJ1-4; D is unclear. V dropped 0 bases and J dropped 1 base, with 12 bases sitting between them. The CDR3 is made up of 17 amino acids. In germline, CDR1 is LNHNV, CDR2 YYDKDF (reference sequence).

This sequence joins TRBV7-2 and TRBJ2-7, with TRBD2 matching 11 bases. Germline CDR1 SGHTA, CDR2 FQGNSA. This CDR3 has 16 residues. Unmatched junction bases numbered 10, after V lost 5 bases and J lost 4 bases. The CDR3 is CASSTASGRRGYEQYF. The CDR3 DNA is TGTGCCAGCAGCACCGCTAGCGGGAGGAGGGGATACGAGCAGTACTTC.

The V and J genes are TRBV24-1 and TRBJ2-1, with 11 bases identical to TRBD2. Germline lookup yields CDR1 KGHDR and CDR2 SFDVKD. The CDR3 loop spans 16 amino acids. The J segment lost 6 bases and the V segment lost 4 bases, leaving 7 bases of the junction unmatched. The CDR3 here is CATSEARTSGLNEQFF. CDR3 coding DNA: TGTGCCACCAGTGAGGCCCGGACTAGCGGGCTCAATGAGCAGTTCTTC.

The CDR3 DNA reads TGTGCCACCAGTGTACAGGGGGAAGCCCAGCATTTT. Its translation: CATSVQGEAQHF. This rearrangement joins TRBV24-1 to TRBJ1-5; TRBD1 aligns across 8 bases. In germline, CDR1 is KGHDR, CDR2 SFDVKD. The V and J ends lost 5 bases and 11 bases, in that order; junction bases with no gene match: 4. The CDR3 is 12 residues long.

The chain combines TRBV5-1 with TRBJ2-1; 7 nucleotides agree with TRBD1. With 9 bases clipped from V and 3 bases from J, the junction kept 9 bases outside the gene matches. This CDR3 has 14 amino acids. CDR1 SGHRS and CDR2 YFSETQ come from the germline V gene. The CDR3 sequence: CATKDGTDYNEQFF. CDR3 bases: TGCGCCACCAAGGACGGGACAGACTACAATGAGCAGTTCTTC.

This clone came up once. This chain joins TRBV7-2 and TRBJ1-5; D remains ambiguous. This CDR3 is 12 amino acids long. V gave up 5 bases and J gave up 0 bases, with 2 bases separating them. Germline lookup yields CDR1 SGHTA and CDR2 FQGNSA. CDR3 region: CASSHSNQPQHF. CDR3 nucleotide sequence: TGTGCCAGCAGCCATAGCAATCAGCCCCAGCATTTT.

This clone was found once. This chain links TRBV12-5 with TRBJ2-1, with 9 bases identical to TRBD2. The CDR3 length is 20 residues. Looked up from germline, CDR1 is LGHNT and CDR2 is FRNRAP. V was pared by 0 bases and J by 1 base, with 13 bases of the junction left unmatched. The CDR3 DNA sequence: TGTGCTAGTGGTTTGGTATTCCTAGCGGGAAGGGCGGGGTCCTACAATGAGCAGTTCTTC. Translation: CASGLVFLAGRAGSYNEQFF.